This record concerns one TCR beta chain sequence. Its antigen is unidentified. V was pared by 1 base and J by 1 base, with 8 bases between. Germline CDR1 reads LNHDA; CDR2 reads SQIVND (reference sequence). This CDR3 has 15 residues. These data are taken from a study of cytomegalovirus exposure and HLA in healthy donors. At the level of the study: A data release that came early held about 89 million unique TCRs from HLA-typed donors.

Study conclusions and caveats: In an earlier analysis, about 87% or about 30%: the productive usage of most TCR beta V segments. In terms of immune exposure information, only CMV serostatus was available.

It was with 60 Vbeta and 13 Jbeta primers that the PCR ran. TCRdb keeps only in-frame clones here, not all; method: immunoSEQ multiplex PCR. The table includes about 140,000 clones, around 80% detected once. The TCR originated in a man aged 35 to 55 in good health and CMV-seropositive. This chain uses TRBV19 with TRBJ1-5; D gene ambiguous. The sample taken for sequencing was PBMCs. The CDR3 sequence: CASSIGRWSNQPQHF. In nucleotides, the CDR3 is TGTGCCAGTAGTATAGGTCGGTGGAGCAATCAGCCCCAGCATTTT.